Given below is one TCR beta chain in context. Germline trimming cut 5 bases from V and 2 bases from J; bases unmatched to any gene: 7. The CDR3 contains 14 residues. CDR1 and CDR2 from the germline V gene are GTSNPN and SVGIG (reference sequence). This sample was taken from a study of blood T cell repertoires in COVID-19. Study information: The study counted Cohort 3 donors as recovered given two negative PCRs, clearance, or symptom resolution.

Some clones are missing from TCRdb's copy, which holds only in-frame ones; the method was immunoSEQ multiplex PCR. The top ten clones hold more than 3% of a sample with over 130,000 clones, about 87% of them seen once. The chain has TRBV30 and TRBJ2-3, with 7 bases identical to TRBD1. This TCR was recovered from a man aged 45 to 65 in a cohort exposed to, infected with or recovered from COVID-19 (not recorded which). The sample taken for sequencing was PBMCs or T cells enriched from blood (not recorded which). CDR3 sequence: CAWETGTSTDTQYF. The DNA of the CDR3 is TGTGCCTGGGAGACAGGGACCTCCACAGATACGCAGTATTTT. The full variable domain, completed using reference TRBV30 and TRBJ2-3, is SQTIHQWPATLVQPVGSPLSLECTVEGTSNPNLYWYRQAAGRGLQLLFYSVGIGQISSEVPQNLSASRPQDRQFILSSKKLLLSDSGFYLCAWETGTSTDTQYFGPGTRLTVL.